This T cell receptor (beta chain) was sequenced in a study of blood T cells in healthy people across ages. The authors ran a second PCR of roughly 7 to 11 cycles using a sample-barcoded 5' primer and a J-beta primer mix. TCRdb passed the 5' RACE reads through MiXCR, listing each CDR3 protein once. This table holds about 800,000 distinct CDR3 sequences, approximately 25% found once. The CDR3 covers 16 residues. Trimming removed 0 bases at V and 5 bases at J, with 17 bases between. Germline loops: CDR1 SGHRS, CDR2 YFSETQ. This same sample was also taken into another study, of T cells of mothers and their children.

The sequenced material came from blood. This receptor was identified in a boy aged 5-17 years in good health. V is TRBV5-1 and J is TRBJ2-5; D perhaps matches TRBD2 (6 bases). The CDR3 loop is CASSLEWRDLKETQYF. The DNA for the CDR3 is TGCGCCAGCAGCTTGGAGTGGCGGGACCTCAAGGAGACCCAGTACTTC.